The clone carrying this TCR beta chain was recorded once. With a J-beta primer mix and a sample-barcoded 5' primer, a second PCR ran about 7 to 12 cycles. TCRdb itself ran the 5' RACE reads through MiXCR, one entry per CDR3 protein. The sample has hundreds of thousands of distinct CDR3 sequences; under 55% are singletons. The sample is drawn from a study of blood T cells in healthy people across ages. J was trimmed by 0 bases and V by 5 bases; bases with no gene match: 4. The CDR3 is 15 residues long. Germline CDR1 is KGHSH and CDR2 is LQKENI. The sample was blood. This chain links TRBV18 with TRBJ2-7; 10 nucleotides agree with TRBD1. The sequence came from a man in his sixties in good health. CDR3 loop: CASSSGQGNSYEQYF. The CDR3 DNA follows: TGTGCCAGCTCATCGGGACAGGGGAACTCCTACGAGCAGTACTTC.